These 12 T cell receptor beta chains were all obtained from the same sample, sequenced in a study of OX40 agonist ivuxolimab in advanced cancers. Measured with immunoSEQ multiplex PCR; TCRdb has only the in-frame clones, and not every one. This sample yields about 31,000 clones, of which about 90% are seen a single time; 25% belongs to the top ten. Sequenced material: CD4+ or CD8+ T cells sorted from blood, taken in a trial of the OX40 agonist ivuxolimab. All receptors come from an adult with an advanced solid tumor such as melanoma, head and neck, liver or kidney cancer.

The V gene is TRBV11-2, the J gene TRBJ1-1; D gene uncertain. This CDR3 is built from 14 residues. Deletions cut 4 bases from V and 1 base from J, with 10 bases between. From germline, CDR1 is SGHAT and CDR2 FQNNGV. The CDR3 loop reads CASSSGVPNTEAFF. The DNA for the CDR3 is TGTGCCAGCAGCTCCGGGGTCCCGAACACTGAAGCTTTCTTT.

The chain combines TRBV19 with TRBJ2-7; 9 bases fit TRBD2. The V and J ends lost 4 bases and 5 bases, in that order; junction bases with no gene match: 6. Germline CDR1 LNHDA, CDR2 SQIVND (reference sequence). This CDR3 comprises 14 residues. The CDR3 DNA is TGTGCCAGTAGTAACCTAGCGGGAAGCCACGAGCAGTACTTC. Its protein is CASSNLAGSHEQYF.

The CDR3 spells CATGGSQNTGELFF. The CDR3 DNA reads as TGTGCCACCGGCGGGTCGCAAAACACCGGGGAGCTGTTTTTT. The J gene is TRBJ2-2, the V gene TRBV2, with D perhaps TRBD2 (5 bases). The V end lost 10 bases, the J end lost 2 bases, and 14 bases lay between the germline ends. Germline V gene sequence: CDR1 SNHLY, CDR2 FYNNEI. The CDR3 extends over 14 amino acids.

In its sample, this clone was seen a few times. The J gene is TRBJ1-5, the V gene TRBV19; D is perhaps TRBD1 (6 bases). CDR1 and CDR2 (germline): LNHDA, SQIVND (reference sequence). V gave up 1 base and J gave up 6 bases, with 13 bases separating them. The CDR3 has 15 residues. As DNA, the CDR3 is TGTGCCAGTAGTATAGCGGGGGGGCGAGCTCAGCCCCAGCATTTT. This sequence encodes CASSIAGGRAQPQHF.

V usage is TRBV5-1 and J usage is TRBJ1-1; weak D call: TRBD1 (6 bases). The germline V and J ends were trimmed by 0 bases and 1 base, with 10 bases remaining between them. The germline V gene has CDR1 SGHRS and CDR2 YFSETQ. The CDR3 extends over 15 amino acids. The CDR3: CASSLATGSNTEAFF. The CDR3 DNA reads as TGCGCCAGCAGCTTGGCCACAGGGTCGAACACTGAAGCTTTCTTT.

This sequence joins TRBV28 and TRBJ2-2, with no clear D. Germline CDR1 and CDR2: MDHEN and SYDVKM. V was trimmed by 2 bases and J by 4 bases, leaving 11 bases between them. This CDR3 is 15 amino acids long. This CDR3 is CASSLIRIITGELFF. Here the CDR3 DNA reads TGTGCCAGCAGTTTAATCAGGATAATCACCGGGGAGCTGTTTTTT.

The V call is TRBV5-1, the J call TRBJ2-1, with 9 bases fitting TRBD2. Germline CDR1 reads SGHRS; CDR2 reads YFSETQ. J gave up 4 bases and V 0 bases, and 5 bases lay outside the gene matches. This CDR3 region has 16 residues. The CDR3 coding sequence is TGCGCCAGCAGCTTGGAAGGCGGGAGGGCTTACAATGAGCAGTTCTTC. Translating it yields CASSLEGGRAYNEQFF.

This clone was seen a few times. The chain couples TRBV5-4 to TRBJ2-1; D possibly corresponds to TRBD2 (5 bases). V was cut by 2 bases and J by 8 bases, with 11 bases left in between. The CDR3 runs to 13 residues. In germline, CDR1 is SGHNT, CDR2 YYREEE (reference sequence). The DNA for the CDR3 is TGTGCCAGCAGCTTTGAGACGGAGGATGAGCAGTTCTTC. Translated, it gives CASSFETEDEQFF.

V usage is TRBV19 and J usage is TRBJ1-1; D unresolved. Deletions cut 6 bases from V and 1 base from J, with 12 bases between. This CDR3 comprises 14 residues. Per germline, CDR1 LNHDA and CDR2 SQIVND (reference sequence). The CDR3 sequence is CASSFQTANTEAFF. The CDR3 nucleotides read TGTGCCAGTAGCTTTCAAACCGCGAACACTGAAGCTTTCTTT.

The gene calls are TRBV2 and TRBJ2-1, with 10 bases matching TRBD2. Germline CDR1 and CDR2: SNHLY and FYNNEI. The CDR3 has 20 amino acids. J gave up 3 bases and V 6 bases, and 20 bases lay outside the gene matches. The CDR3 protein is CASRASLGLAETILYNEQFF. CDR3 bases: TGTGCCAGCAGGGCAAGTCTTGGACTAGCGGAAACCATCCTCTACAATGAGCAGTTCTTC.

The chain recombines TRBV5-6 with TRBJ1-2; D gene ambiguous. Per the germline V gene, CDR1 is SGHDT and CDR2 is YYEEEE. With 4 bases removed from V and 3 bases from J, the gap between germline ends came to 13 bases. This CDR3 has 14 residues. This chain's CDR3 is CASSARTEYYGYTF. In DNA form, the CDR3 reads TGTGCCAGCAGCGCTAGGACGGAATACTATGGCTACACCTTC.

The V and J genes are TRBV5-4 and TRBJ2-5; D is unresolved. Trimming left V 3 bases short and J 3 bases short, with 12 bases between. The germline CDR1 and CDR2 sequences are SGHNT and YYREEE (reference sequence). The CDR3 loop spans 14 amino acids. The CDR3 protein is CASSSGPTKETQYF. The CDR3 DNA is TGTGCCAGCAGCTCTGGTCCTACCAAAGAGACCCAGTACTTC.